This T cell receptor beta chain comes out of a study of blood T cell repertoires in COVID-19. Study overall: From T cells, B-cell-depleted T cells, or PBMCs came the material, which was cDNA or gDNA.

With 1 base removed from V and 0 bases from J, the gap between germline ends came to 9 bases. CDR1 is LGHDT and CDR2 is YNNKEL in the germline V gene (reference sequence). The CDR3 is 16 residues long. The cohort comprised adults aged 18 to 89 years residing in some 24 US areas. Donors in Cohort 3 counted as recovered after two negative PCRs, clearance, or symptom resolution. Per the original data handling: Nucleated cell counts were estimated from reference gene primer amplification. Using immunoSEQ multiplex PCR, the repertoire was profiled, and TCRdb retains in-frame clones only, with some absent. V and J calls and clone size are given by that table; D and trimming were obtained from the DNA. The sample carries about 320,000 clones, around nine tenths recorded once.

This rearrangement joins TRBV3-1 (or the pseudogene TRBV3-2) to TRBJ2-2; TRBD1 might be the D (5 bases). This TCR derives from a man aged 25 to 40 who had recovered from COVID-19. The sequenced sample consisted of PBMCs or T cells enriched from blood (not recorded which). CDR3 bases: TGTGCCAGCAGCCAAGTTGCAGGGCCGAACACCGGGGAGCTGTTTTTT. Translating it yields CASSQVAGPNTGELFF.